This T cell receptor (beta chain) was recorded in a study of T cells after yellow fever vaccination. This CDR3 region has 14 residues. From germline, CDR1 is SGHRS and CDR2 YFSETQ. TCRdb passed the 5' RACE reads through MiXCR, listing each CDR3 protein once. This sample has hundreds of thousands of distinct CDR3 sequences, with roughly 13% found just once. This clonotype has ten or more counts. At one end, the junction sequence differs from germline, possibly due to a read error. Sequenced here: PBMCs, sampled on the day of the yellow fever booster vaccination. The rearrangement links TRBV5-1 to TRBJ2-1; 7 nucleotides match TRBD1. The clonotype comes from a man under 40 who received the YFV17D yellow fever vaccine. CDR3 in amino acids: CASSLGTAYNEQFF. CDR3 nucleotides: TGTGCCAGCAGCTTAGGGACAGCCTACAATGAGCAGTTCTTC. The full variable domain, in which reference TRBV5-1 and TRBJ2-1 provide the parts outside the CDR3, is KAGVTQTPRYLIKTRGQQVTLSCSPISGHRSVSWYQQTPGQGLQFLFEYFSETQRNKGNFPGRFSGRQFSNSRSEMNVSTLELGDSALYLCASSLGTAYNEQFFGPGTRLTVL.